This T cell receptor (beta chain) was sequenced during a study of cytomegalovirus exposure and HLA in healthy donors (TCRdb year 2017). In terms of the full investigation: An earlier analysis of approximately 640 of the donors reported roughly 270 Gb of sequence data and about 100 million unique TCR beta sequences from approximately 180 million T cells. Among the roughly 430 genotyped donors, under 90% belonged to the genetic ancestry cluster associated with self-reported Caucasian donors. High-throughput TCR immunosequencing, statistical association of individual TCRs with disease status, and machine learning were combined to predict cytomegalovirus infection status. Typing coverage differed by locus: A, B, C, DRB1 and DQB1 were typed in about 620-630 donors, DQA1 in about 500, DPA1 in approximately 610, and DPB1 in 450 to 490. HLA typing covered class I and class II loci at four-digit resolution. The study aimed to test whether cataloging public T cell receptors could reveal signatures of past pathogen exposure. To study patterns of TCR occurrence, a later analysis re-analyzed previously published TCR beta repertoires from under 750 donors and added high-resolution HLA genotyping. About 280 gigabases of sequencing data and around 88 million unique TCR sequences made up an early release that covered over 550 HLA-typed donors. Alongside the repertoire data, information on donor age, sex, ethnicity and CMV serostatus was compiled. Among roughly 400 genotyped donors of the cohort, an average of around 250,000 unique TCR beta nucleotide sequences was sequenced per donor, of which about 19% were non-productive. A handful of DR-DQ haplotypes were handled as single units for association and clustering because linkage in the cohort was strong. The study profiled the T cell repertoires of fewer than 850 subjects by immunosequencing and related them to cytomegalovirus serostatus. An earlier analysis of approximately 500 of the donors applied high-throughput TCR beta sequencing to assess whether each TCR beta V gene segment acted as functional or pseudogenic. A later genetic analysis used genome-wide SNP genotypes for about 60% of the roughly 700 donors, treating that subset as a discovery cohort. Along with the 666-subject first cohort, a separate validation cohort of roughly 110 different subjects was used. Every repertoire in the discovery cohort had been generated on one and the same sequencing platform. Rather than using new phenotypic data, the later analysis identified candidate immune exposures from TCR beta sequences and from how often those sequences occurred across donors.

CDR1 and CDR2 are read off the germline V gene as LGHNA and YSLEER. The CDR3 has 15 amino acids, counting the end cysteine and phenylalanine. Of the read, only the CDR3 DNA is kept; its 45 bases are in frame from base 1. V is pared back by 0 bases and J by 4 bases, with 12 bases lying between the germline termini. Library prep was done by the immunoSEQ multiplex PCR assay. The multiplex PCR relied on a mix of 60 forward primers for TCR Vbeta segments and 13 reverse primers for TCR Jbeta segments. The CDR3 region of rearranged TCR beta genes was amplified from genomic DNA with a multiplex PCR assay. The amplified TCR beta libraries were sequenced on the Illumina HiSeq System as 87-base-pair reads. As for the original processing: A later analysis tallied approximately 87 million unique TCR beta chains across the 650 to 750 repertoires, and some 12 million of those chains were shared by two or more donors. To remove PCR and sequencing errors, raw reads were error-corrected and collapsed into unique sequences using a nearest-neighbor algorithm that merged closely related sequences. V, D and J gene segments were assigned by aligning CDR3 sequences to IMGT reference sequences. Each retained sequence needed at least a six-nucleotide match to both a V gene segment and a J gene segment. A rearrangement counted as productive if the CDR3 had no stop codons and remained in frame with V and J, and every other rearrangement counted as non-productive. CDR3 was defined by IMGT convention, running from the second conserved V-encoded cysteine to the conserved J-encoded phenylalanine. The earlier analysis of some 540 of the donors excluded any sequence lacking an unambiguous match to a single V gene segment. An earlier analysis of 550 to 650 of the donors classified V segments as functional when productive rearrangements were above 56.7% and as segregating when the standard deviation between donors was above 5%. A statistical classification framework was developed to diagnose cytomegalovirus status using the catalog of TCR beta chain sequences. In a later analysis, TCR nucleotide sequences were compared against IMGT/GENE-DB human TR gene sequences so that V and J genes could be assigned. The TCRdist pipeline was used in a later analysis to assign CDR3 sequences and most-parsimonious VDJ recombination scenarios. In a later analysis, each TCR beta chain was defined by its CDR3 amino acid sequence together with its V-gene family, and reads lacking a unique V-gene family were excluded. To address suspected cross-contamination and a sequencing artifact, a later analysis removed some 620 highly shared, low-generation-probability nucleotide sequences. A later analysis calculated a clonal expansion index for each public chain from normalized within-repertoire ranks of inferred template counts. Generation probabilities in a later analysis came from a VDJ recombination model fitted to out-of-frame rearrangements, and those results were checked against IGoR. Hypergeometric tests were used in a later analysis to score TCR-TCR, TCR-HLA and TCR-CMV co-occurrence, with a repertoire-size bias correction applied to the TCR pairs. To estimate false discovery rates, a later analysis permuted the HLA or CMV assignments 20 times. A later analysis grouped co-occurring TCRs with DBSCAN, adding TCRdist sequence similarity when clustering within HLA-allele-positive subsets. Repertoires with fewer than 30,000 or more than 120,000 public chains were left out of co-occurrence clustering, as were four to six repertoires with anomalous nucleotide sharing. The table was pulled from immuneACCESS by TCRdb, which kept in-frame rearrangements only. Such tables lose some clones; where checked, under half of the loss comes from unresolved V genes, and the rest has no known cause. The V and J calls and clone size were taken over from that table, and D and trimming were inferred from the DNA. The sample table contains roughly 170,000 clones; only one count was recorded for about 80% of them. About 2.3% of the sample is taken by the ten largest.

Of note for this clone: Its cognate antigen has yet to be identified. No base-level quality is on record; no much larger clone is a single base apart.

The cohort comprised 666 healthy bone marrow donors. At the time of sampling, all cohort members were nominally healthy, though unrecorded immune exposures were likely present. The donor tested CMV seronegative, placing the donor among the roughly 400 seronegative members of the cohort. A peripheral blood sample was provided by each donor, and peripheral blood mononuclear cells were used for TCR beta sequencing. Genomic DNA was extracted from the blood cell samples with the Qiagen DNeasy Blood Extraction Kit. Overall results and qualifications from the work: A further reported finding was that TCR beta sequences accurately predicted the HLA-A and HLA-B alleles for most subjects in the first cohort. A later genetic analysis reported fewer N-insertions in productive TCRs among donors in an Asian-associated ancestry cluster than the approximately 670-donor mean. According to a later analysis, TCR association rates differed among HLA loci, with DRB1 alleles showing the most associated TCRs and HLA-C alleles showing the fewest. Most TCR sequences were observed very rarely across donors, whereas some public TCRs were present in many individuals. Some IMGT-functional V segments, including TRBV6-2 and TRBV6-3, could not be distinguished by the 87-base-pair reads and were therefore excluded. In this cohort, only TCR beta chains were sequenced, and detectable features were limited by the absence of alpha or paired-chain data. A cluster of highly shared sequence variants was judged likely to be a technical artifact of the sequencing pipeline. According to a later analysis, parvovirus B19, influenza, CMV and Epstein-Barr virus appeared linked to several top co-occurrence clusters. The earlier analysis of approximately 560 of the donors excluded some 15 rarely observed V segments, including chromosome 9 orphons, because counts were too low. Linkage disequilibrium might explain the correlated functional status among segregating V segments, but an unknown experimental factor could not be ruled out. The study listed 150 to 200 TCR beta chains as associated with cytomegalovirus. A later analysis found that most CMV-associated TCR beta chains appeared HLA-restricted, with HLA associations seemingly driven largely by CMV exposure. Three of the identified cytomegalovirus-associated TCR beta chains were confirmed in vitro to be specific for cytomegalovirus antigens. Immune exposure information for the cohort was limited to CMV serostatus. It was suggested by the authors that the approach could potentially be generalized to other disease states and immunological phenotypes. In a later analysis, HLA-associated TCR beta chains showed more clonal expansion and lower generation probabilities than non-associated chains that were equally common. An association between a missense DCLRE1C variant and V-gene and J-gene trimming of TCR beta chains was found in a later genetic analysis and replicated in an independent cohort. Sequencing depth was assumed to be roughly uniform across donors in the presence/absence analyses, though that assumption may not hold. In an earlier analysis of approximately 590 of the donors, most TCR beta V segments appeared in productive rearrangements about 87% or about 30% of the time, broadly matching IMGT annotations. HLA typing was unavailable for some donors at each locus, so association tests used only the typed subset. Assigning TCR associations to individual alleles was difficult when HLA alleles, especially DR and DQ, strongly co-occurred. Specific HLA alleles were associated with roughly 17,000 TCR beta sequences at a false discovery rate of 0.05 in a later analysis. In both the original and validation cohorts, the classifier was reported to diagnose cytomegalovirus status with high specificity and sensitivity.

This sequence uses TRBV4-3 and TRBJ1-1; 5 matching bases give a weak D call of TRBD1. The receptor was isolated from a woman younger than 45 in good health and CMV-seronegative. Material: PBMCs. The CDR3 is CASSQEPGQGTEAFF. At the DNA level, the sequence is TGCGCCAGCAGCCAAGAACCGGGCCAGGGCACTGAAGCTTTCTTT.